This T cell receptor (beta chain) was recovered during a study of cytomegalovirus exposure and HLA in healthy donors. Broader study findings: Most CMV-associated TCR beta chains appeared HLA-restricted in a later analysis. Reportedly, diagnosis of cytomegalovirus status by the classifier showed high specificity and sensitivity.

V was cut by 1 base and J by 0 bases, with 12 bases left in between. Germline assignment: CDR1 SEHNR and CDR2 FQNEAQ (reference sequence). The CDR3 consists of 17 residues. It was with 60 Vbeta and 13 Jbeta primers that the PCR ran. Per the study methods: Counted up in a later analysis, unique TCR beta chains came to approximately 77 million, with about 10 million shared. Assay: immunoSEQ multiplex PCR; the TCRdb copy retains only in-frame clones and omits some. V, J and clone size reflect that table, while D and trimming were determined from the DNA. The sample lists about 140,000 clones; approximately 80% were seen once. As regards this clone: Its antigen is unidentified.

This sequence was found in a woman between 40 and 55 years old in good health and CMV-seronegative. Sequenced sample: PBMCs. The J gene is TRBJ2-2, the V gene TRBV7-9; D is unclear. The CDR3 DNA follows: TGTGCCAGCAGCTTAGGTTCCAGCGACCCGAACACCGGGGAGCTGTTTTTT. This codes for CASSLGSSDPNTGELFF. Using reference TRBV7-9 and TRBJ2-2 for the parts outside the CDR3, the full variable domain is DTGVSQNPRHKITKRGQNVTFRCDPISEHNRLYWYRQTLGQGPEFLTYFQNEAQLEKSRLLSDRFSAERPKGSFSTLEIQRTEQGDSAMYLCASSLGSSDPNTGELFFGEGSRLTVL.